This T cell receptor beta chain was sequenced for a study of CD8+CD57+ T cells in acquired aplastic anemia. Study-wide context: CD4+ and CD8+ cells, once sorted, gave DNA averaging roughly 3 ug.

TCR beta VDJ combinations and CDR3 sequences were profiled from genomic DNA. TCRdb passed the reads through MiXCR, listing each CDR3 protein once. The sample has 250,000 to 350,000 distinct CDR3 sequences; roughly three fifths are singletons. The germline CDR1 and CDR2 sequences are SGDLS and YYNGEE. CDR3 length equals 16 residues. The V end was cut by 4 bases, the J end by 0 bases, with 14 bases between. Specimen: sorted CD4+, CD8+, or CD8+CD57+ T cells (not recorded which) from PBMCs. The chain couples TRBV9 to TRBJ2-1; no definite D call. The TCR comes from a human donor with severe aplastic anemia or a healthy control (not recorded which). Written as DNA, the CDR3 is TGTGCCAGCAGCCCCCTAGAATTCGGCTCCTACAATGAGCAGTTCTTC. Its protein product is CASSPLEFGSYNEQFF. Looking up the rest from reference TRBV9 and TRBJ2-1 gives the full variable domain: DSGVTQTPKHLITATGQRVTLRCSPRSGDLSVYWYQQSLDQGLQFLIQYYNGEERAKGNILERFSAQQFPDLHSELNLSSLELGDSALYFCASSPLEFGSYNEQFFGPGTRLTVL.